This TCR beta chain was recorded in a study of early T cells in non-severe SARS-CoV-2 infection. Looking at the study overall: Bulk RNA from unsorted whole blood was sequenced; chains were unpaired. Broader study findings: VDJdb matching skewed toward anti-spike CD8 responses, missing private and CD4 specificities.

This clonotype showed up many times. The antigen remains unidentified. Separate cDNA molecules each had unique molecular identifiers attached to them. TCRdb ran MiXCR on the 5' RACE reads and lists one entry per CDR3 protein. The sample includes tens of thousands of distinct CDR3 sequences, around 4.2% of them seen just once. This CDR3 has 16 amino acids. V was shortened by 3 bases and J by 6 bases, with 15 bases between the two germline ends. Germline V gives CDR1 MDHEN, CDR2 SYDVKM. Source material: whole blood. V and J are TRBV28 and TRBJ1-6; D might be TRBD1 (5 bases). This clonotype was obtained from an adult who was a healthcare worker with PCR-confirmed SARS-CoV-2 infection or an uninfected control (not recorded which). The CDR3 region has the DNA TGTGCCAGCAGTTTGGGACGGCGGGGGGTTAATTCACCCCTCCACTTT. Residues: CASSLGRRGVNSPLHF.